The clone carrying this T cell receptor beta chain was detected a few times. Its antigen is not known. This table comes from immunoSEQ multiplex PCR, and its TCRdb copy is limited to in-frame clones, with some not included. The sample lists hundreds of thousands of clones, around 90% seen once, with around 3.6% in the top ten. Germline-derived CDR1 and CDR2 are SGHNT and YYREEE (reference sequence). This CDR3 has 14 residues. V lost 2 bases to trimming and J lost 4 bases; unmatched junction nucleotides: 5. Noted treatment: about 20 received Ad26.COV2.S at low or high dose, single or two shots; several received placebo; per-sample allocation not given. Specimen acquisition occurred on day 63 following the initial vaccine or placebo injection. The donor was a Boston adult aged 18-55 years. The record originates from a study of Ad26.COV2.S vaccination and SARS-CoV-2 variants. Study as a whole: Participants got Ad26.COV2.S intramuscularly, once or twice 56 days apart.

Study outcomes and limitations: Vaccine and placebo recipients had similar non-spike TCR breadth. Spike-specific TCR breadth was greater in vaccine than placebo recipients.

The input for sequencing was peripheral blood, taken in a trial of Ad26.COV2.S vaccine versus placebo. This receptor was obtained from a person aged 18-65 years who received the Ad26.COV2.S COVID-19 vaccine or a placebo. The rearrangement links TRBV5-4 to TRBJ1-1, with TRBD1 matching over 7 bases. The CDR3 loop is CASSLRQGGTEAFF. In DNA form, the CDR3 reads TGTGCCAGCAGCTTAAGACAGGGTGGCACTGAAGCTTTCTTT.